What follows are 8 T cell receptor beta chains derived from one specimen sequenced in a study of shared T cell receptors in the human thymus. The method was immunoSEQ multiplex PCR; TCRdb's version includes in-frame clones alone and lacks a portion of them. Among some 720,000 clones, approximately 90% were seen once, and the ten largest hold 0.0095% to 0.012%. These sequences were also reported in another study, on human thymus T cells.

Specimen: thymocytes. All receptors derive from a boy less than two years old with a congenital heart defect.

This clone was observed a single time. This chain links TRBV14 with TRBJ1-5; 12 nucleotides line up with TRBD1. The CDR3 loop spans 17 amino acids. Trimming at V came to 0 bases and at J to 7 bases, leaving 7 bases not matched to a gene. CDR1 SGHDN and CDR2 FVKESK come from the germline V gene. CDR3 loop: CASSQDGGQGASQPQHF. The CDR3 DNA sequence: TGTGCCAGCAGCCAAGATGGGGGACAGGGGGCGAGCCAGCCCCAGCATTTT.

The gene calls are TRBV6-6 and TRBJ2-7; D possibly corresponds to TRBD2 (5 bases). Germline V CDR1 and CDR2: MNHNY, SVGAGI (reference sequence). The CDR3 consists of 14 residues. The V and J ends lost 6 bases and 0 bases respectively, with 12 bases between them. CDR3 protein: CASSPGVNSYEQYF. The CDR3 bases are TGTGCCAGCAGCCCCGGGGTAAACTCCTACGAGCAGTACTTC.

This chain links TRBV18 with TRBJ2-6; weak D call: TRBD1 (6 bases). The V gene's germline CDR1 is KGHSH and CDR2 LQKENI. With 4 bases removed from V and 4 bases from J, the gap between germline ends came to 11 bases. This CDR3 is 15 amino acids long. The CDR3 nucleotides read TGTGCCAGCTCACGTACAGGGTACGGGGCCAACGTCCTGACTTTC. This sequence encodes CASSRTGYGANVLTF.

The V call is TRBV19, the J call TRBJ2-1, with 8 bases lining up with TRBD2. The CDR3 is made up of 15 amino acids. CDR1 is LNHDA, CDR2 SQIVND, per germline (reference sequence). Unmatched junction bases numbered 10, after V lost 3 bases and J lost 9 bases. The CDR3 sequence: CASSIGAGGNSEQFF. CDR3 sequence (DNA): TGTGCCAGTAGTATTGGGGCGGGAGGTAATAGTGAGCAGTTCTTC. Complete variable domain (other parts from reference TRBV19 and TRBJ2-1): DGGITQSPKYLFRKEGQNVTLSCEQNLNHDAMYWYRQDPGQGLRLIYYSQIVNDFQKGDIAEGYSVSREKKESFPLTVTSAQKNPTAFYLCASSIGAGGNSEQFFGPGTRLTVL.

The J gene is TRBJ2-2, the V gene TRBV29-1, with a possible D match to TRBD1 (6 bases). The CDR3 totals 13 residues. The germline V gene encodes CDR1 SQVTM and CDR2 ANQGSEA. Trimming removed 4 bases from V and 4 bases from J, with 10 bases in between. As DNA, the CDR3 is TGCAGCGTTGGGGGGCTGAGCACCGGGGAGCTGTTTTTT. Translation gives CSVGGLSTGELFF.

This clone appeared a single time. The CDR3 reads CASSWASGPNTYEQYF. The CDR3 DNA sequence: TGTGCCAGCAGCTGGGCTAGCGGACCCAATACCTACGAGCAGTACTTC. The V and J genes are TRBV7-9 and TRBJ2-7; 7 nucleotides match TRBD2. CDR1 SEHNR and CDR2 FQNEAQ come from the germline V gene (reference sequence). The V gene end was trimmed by 4 bases and the J gene end by 2 bases; junction bases not matched to a gene: 11. This CDR3 region has 16 residues.

Regarding this clone: Other DNA sequences in the same sample also yield this CDR3. Written as DNA, the CDR3 is TGTGCCAGCAGTTCGGCCAAAAACATTCAGTACTTC. Translating it yields CASSSAKNIQYF. The chain employs TRBV27 and TRBJ2-4; D unclear. Germline V CDR1 and CDR2: MNHEY, SMNVEV (reference sequence). This CDR3 region has 12 residues. The V gene lost 4 bases and the J gene lost 1 base, with 2 bases spanning the gap.

The chain recombines TRBV27 with TRBJ1-5, with unresolved D. CDR1 is MNHEY and CDR2 is SMNVEV in the germline V gene (reference sequence). CDR3 length: 14 residues. Trimming pared 6 bases from V and 0 bases from J, leaving 9 bases between. The CDR3 DNA sequence: TGTGCCAGCAGCCACAAACCTAGCAATCAGCCCCAGCATTTT. This codes for CASSHKPSNQPQHF.